Listed below are T cell receptor beta chains from one sample, sequenced in a study of blood T cell repertoires in COVID-19. This table comes from immunoSEQ multiplex PCR, and its TCRdb copy is limited to in-frame clones, with some not included. The sample has roughly 250,000 clones; 90% to 95% are singletons. The source material was PBMCs or T cells enriched from blood (not recorded which). Every receptor here comes from a woman aged 18-29 years who had recovered from COVID-19. CDR3s include the opening cysteine and the closing phenylalanine or tryptophan. A D gene is named only where the DNA matches it firmly. The listing skips clone size in some rows; elsewhere it reads once, few, many or a size class.

size,V,J,D,DNA,CDR3
few,TRBV15,TRBJ2-7,.,TGTGCCACCAGCAGAGATGATACACTAGTCCCTCGGCACGAGCAGTACTTC,CATSRDDTLVPRHEQYF
.,TRBV7-8,TRBJ2-1,TRBD2,TGTGCCAGCAGCCCAAATAGCGGGAGCTCCTACAATGAGCAGTTCTTC,CASSPNSGSSYNEQFF
.,TRBV9,TRBJ2-2,TRBD2,TGTGCCAGCAGCCCTAGCGGGGGGGCTGGCGGGGAGCTGTTTTTT,CASSPSGGAGGELFF
.,TRBV5-1,TRBJ1-1,.,TGCGCCAGCAGCTCGATGGGGGGTTTCGGGAACACTGAAGCTTTCTTT,CASSSMGGFGNTEAFF
.,TRBV5-1,TRBJ1-2,TRBD1,TGCGCCAGCAGCACAGGGGGCTATGGCTACACCTTC,CASSTGGYGYTF
.,TRBV5-1,TRBJ1-2,TRBD1,TGCGCCAGCAGCTTAAGGGGGCAGAACTATGGCTACACCTTC,CASSLRGQNYGYTF
few,TRBV5-1,TRBJ2-1,TRBD2,TGCGCCAGCAGCTTGGCTAGCGGGGGGTACAATGAGCAGTTCTTC,CASSLASGGYNEQFF
.,TRBV2,TRBJ2-1,.,TGTGCCAGCAGCGCTGGGACATACAATGAGCAGTTCTTC,CASSAGTYNEQFF
.,TRBV13,TRBJ1-6,TRBD1,TGTGCCAGCAGCTTAGGCACAGGGGGCTCACCCCTCCACTTT,CASSLGTGGSPLHF
once,TRBV7-2,TRBJ2-7,TRBD2,TGTGCCAGCAGCCCCCTCCGAACGGGGGGGTATCTTCTGATCGAGCAGTACTTC,CASSPLRTGGYLLIEQYF
.,TRBV7-3,TRBJ2-5,.,TGTGCCAGCAGCTTAGGGGAGAGAGAGACCCAGTACTTC,CASSLGERETQYF
.,TRBV10-2,TRBJ1-2,.,TGCGCCAGCAGTGCTCGAGACAGGTTTGATGGCTACACCTTC,CASSARDRFDGYTF
.,TRBV18,TRBJ1-2,TRBD1,TGTGCCAGCTCACCGACGGGACAGGGGGCGCGTGGCTACACCTTC,CASSPTGQGARGYTF
.,TRBV28,TRBJ2-7,TRBD2,TGTGCCAGCAGCCAAGGCGGGACTAGCCTTTCCTACGAGCAGTACTTC,CASSQGGTSLSYEQYF
few,TRBV2,TRBJ2-7,.,TGTGCCAGCACGGGGGCCTACGAGCAGTACTTC,CASTGAYEQYF
.,TRBV19,TRBJ1-1,TRBD1,TGTGCCAGTAGTGGGGACAGGGTGGTCACTGAAGCTTTCTTT,CASSGDRVVTEAFF
few,TRBV28,TRBJ2-7,.,TGTGCCAGCAGTCAAAAAGTGGCGGGACGGGGCGAGCAGTACTTC,CASSQKVAGRGEQYF
.,TRBV27,TRBJ2-3,.,TGTGCCAGCAATAAGGGCAGCGGGTGGACAGATACGCAGTATTTT,CASNKGSGWTDTQYF
.,TRBV11-2,TRBJ1-1,.,TGTGCCAGCACCGTCGGGGGCACTGAAGCTTTCTTT,CASTVGGTEAFF
.,TRBV2,TRBJ1-2,.,TGTGCCAGCAGGACCGCCGGGACAATCGTTAACTATGGCTACACCTTC,CASRTAGTIVNYGYTF
.,TRBV29-1,TRBJ2-1,TRBD2,TGCAGCGTGGCTGGGACTAGCGGATCCTACAATGAGCAGTTCTTC,CSVAGTSGSYNEQFF
.,TRBV19,TRBJ1-5,TRBD1,TGTGCCAGTAGTATCGGACAGGGAGGCAATCAGCCCCAGCATTTT,CASSIGQGGNQPQHF
.,TRBV7-9,TRBJ2-6,TRBD2,TGTGCCAGCAGCCCTAGCGGGGCCGGGGCCAACGTCCTGACTTTC,CASSPSGAGANVLTF
.,TRBV11-3,TRBJ1-2,.,TGTGCCAGCAGCTTAGTACGCGCGGGGTATGGCTACACCTTC,CASSLVRAGYGYTF
.,TRBV5-1,TRBJ1-4,.,TGCGCCAGCAGCCCGGGACAACATAATGAAAAACTGTTTTTT,CASSPGQHNEKLFF
.,TRBV3-1/TRBV3-2,TRBJ1-6,TRBD1,TGTGCCAGCAGCCCCGGGACAGCAAATTCACCCCTCCACTTT,CASSPGTANSPLHF
.,TRBV11-2,TRBJ2-2,.,TGTGCCAGCAGCCAACAGTTGGGAGTAACCGGGGAGCTGTTTTTT,CASSQQLGVTGELFF
.,TRBV28,TRBJ2-7,.,TGTGCCAGCAGTCCCGGTGGGCTAGCGCAGGAGCAGTACTTC,CASSPGGLAQEQYF
.,TRBV19,TRBJ1-1,.,TGTGCCAGTAGTATACAATCGACAGTCTCCGCTGAAGCTTTCTTT,CASSIQSTVSAEAFF
once,TRBV10-3,TRBJ1-3,.,TGTGCCATCGGCACAGAGCCTGGAAACACCATATATTTT,CAIGTEPGNTIYF
.,TRBV24-1,TRBJ2-5,TRBD2,TGTGCCACCAGCGGGACTAGCGGGGGGAAAGAGACCCAGTACTTC,CATSGTSGGKETQYF
.,TRBV19,TRBJ1-6,TRBD1,TGTGCCACTCAAACAGGGACAGGCGGGTCACCCCTCCACTTT,CATQTGTGGSPLHF
.,TRBV7-2,TRBJ1-2,.,TGTGCCAGCAGCTTAGCGAGTGGGCAAAGCTATGGCTACACCTTC,CASSLASGQSYGYTF
.,TRBV5-6,TRBJ1-2,.,TGTGCCAGCAGCTTGGACAGGACAATCTTCTATGGCTACACCTTC,CASSLDRTIFYGYTF
.,TRBV12-3/TRBV12-4,TRBJ1-5,.,TGTGCCAGCAGTACCACAGGAAATCAGCCCCAGCATTTT,CASSTTGNQPQHF
.,TRBV10-3,TRBJ2-2,TRBD1,TGTGCCCTCCGGACCGACAGGGGGCCCGGGGAGCTGTTTTTT,CALRTDRGPGELFF
.,TRBV3-1/TRBV3-2,TRBJ2-7,.,TGTGCCAGCAGCCTGGACACGAGACGATACGAGCAGTACTTC,CASSLDTRRYEQYF
.,TRBV6-5,TRBJ1-4,.,TGTGCCAGCAGTTACTCGATCGGAGCAACTAATGAAAAACTGTTTTTT,CASSYSIGATNEKLFF
.,TRBV18,TRBJ1-1,TRBD1,TGTGCCAGCTTTTCGACAGGGACGAGGTCTGAAGCTTTCTTT,CASFSTGTRSEAFF
.,TRBV7-3,TRBJ2-3,.,TGTGCCAGCAGCCCTAACACAGATACGCAGTATTTT,CASSPNTDTQYF
once,TRBV2,TRBJ2-1,TRBD2,TGTGCCAGCTCCGGGACTAGCGTCTACAATGAGCAGTTCTTC,CASSGTSVYNEQFF
.,TRBV28,TRBJ1-2,TRBD1,TGTGCCAGCAGTCGGCGACAGGGGAACTATGGCTACACCTTC,CASSRRQGNYGYTF
.,TRBV9,TRBJ1-1,.,TGTGCCAGCAGCCCCCCGGGACTCACGAACACTGAAGCTTTCTTT,CASSPPGLTNTEAFF
.,TRBV29-1,TRBJ1-4,.,TGCAGCGTTGGGCAGAGTACTACCAAAAATGAAAAACTGTTTTTT,CSVGQSTTKNEKLFF
.,TRBV3-1/TRBV3-2,TRBJ2-5,TRBD2,TGTGCCAGCAGCCAAGAACTAGCGGGGCCCCGAGAGACCCAGTACTTC,CASSQELAGPRETQYF